The next 32 T cell receptor beta chains were all read from a single sample in a study of OX40 agonist ivuxolimab in advanced cancers. Data came from immunoSEQ multiplex PCR; TCRdb stores just in-frame clones and leaves some out. This sample has under 100,000 clones, with more than 90% found just once. This specimen consisted of CD4+ or CD8+ T cells sorted from blood, obtained in a trial of the OX40 agonist ivuxolimab. Receptor source: an adult with an advanced solid tumor such as melanoma, head and neck, liver or kidney cancer.

The chain links TRBV7-6 to TRBJ2-7; D is unresolved. There are 14 residues in the CDR3. Germline CDR1 is SGHVS and CDR2 is FNYEAQ. V was pared by 5 bases and J by 3 bases, with 14 bases between. The CDR3 nucleotides read TGTGCCAGCAGCCCGTCGATAGACCTCTACGAGCAGTACTTC. Translated, it gives CASSPSIDLYEQYF.

The V gene is TRBV5-1, the J gene TRBJ2-1; TRBD2 is a possible D gene (6 bases). The germline V and J ends were trimmed by 4 bases and 7 bases, with 24 bases remaining between them. Germline V gene lookup returns CDR1 SGHRS and CDR2 YFSETQ. This CDR3 region has 17 residues. The CDR3 DNA reads TGCGCCAGCAGCGGAACCGGGACTCCATTATTCGGGAATGAGCAGTTCTTC. Amino acid sequence: CASSGTGTPLFGNEQFF.

J is TRBJ1-6 and V is TRBV2; 9 bases match TRBD1. Germline values: CDR1 SNHLY, CDR2 FYNNEI. Germline trimming cut 5 bases from V and 8 bases from J; bases unmatched to any gene: 4. This CDR3 has 14 amino acids. DNA for the CDR3: TGTGCCAGCAGTTCCGGACAGGGGTATTCACCCCTCCACTTT. It translates to CASSSGQGYSPLHF.

CDR3 in amino acids: CASSFGFGETQYF. CDR3 sequence (DNA): TGTGCCAGCAGTTTTGGGTTTGGGGAGACCCAGTACTTC. This chain uses TRBV27 with TRBJ2-5, with D hard to call. Deletions cut 3 bases from V and 5 bases from J, with 10 bases between. From germline, CDR1 is MNHEY and CDR2 SMNVEV (reference sequence). This CDR3 comprises 13 residues.

The chain employs TRBV27 and TRBJ2-7, with D possibly matching TRBD2 (5 bases). V lost 3 bases, J lost 5 bases, and 17 bases lay in between. Germline V gene sequence: CDR1 MNHEY, CDR2 SMNVEV (reference sequence). The CDR3 has 15 amino acids. The CDR3 is CASSLLVTGINEQYF. Written as DNA, the CDR3 is TGTGCCAGCAGTTTGCTGGTTACGGGAATCAACGAGCAGTACTTC.

This chain links TRBV6-1 with TRBJ1-3, with D possibly being TRBD1 (5 bases). V shed 5 bases and J shed 4 bases, with 9 bases lying between them. The CDR3 length is 13 residues. Germline lookup yields CDR1 MNHNS and CDR2 SASEGT. This chain's CDR3 is CASSLKGGNTIYF. In DNA, the CDR3 is TGTGCCAGCAGTCTCAAGGGGGGAAACACCATATATTTT.

This chain joins TRBV9 and TRBJ1-1; a possible D gene is TRBD1 (5 bases). The germline gives CDR1 SGDLS, CDR2 YYNGEE. V lost 0 bases and J lost 4, with 13 bases in between. The CDR3 contains 15 residues. CDR3 protein: CASSVALGASTEAFF. CDR3 DNA sequence: TGTGCCAGCAGCGTAGCTTTAGGGGCCAGCACTGAAGCTTTCTTT.

This clone has a single count. V usage is TRBV5-1 and J usage is TRBJ2-3; 7 nucleotides line up with TRBD2. V gave up 0 bases and J gave up 5 bases; unmatched junction bases: 6. CDR1 and CDR2 from the germline V gene are SGHRS and YFSETQ. CDR3 length: 15 amino acids. CDR3 sequence: CASSLVPAGRDTQYF. The CDR3 nucleotides are TGCGCCAGCAGCTTGGTGCCAGCGGGACGAGATACGCAGTATTTT.

This chain links TRBV2 with TRBJ2-7; a possible D gene is TRBD2 (5 bases). The ends were cut back, 4 bases at V and 2 bases at J, with 9 bases in the middle. Germline V gene lookup returns CDR1 SNHLY and CDR2 FYNNEI. CDR3 size: 13 residues. In DNA form, the CDR3 reads TGTGCCAGCAGTGTTGGACTCACCTACGAGCAGTACTTC. Translated: CASSVGLTYEQYF.

The chain carries TRBV5-1 and TRBJ2-6; 9 bases agree with TRBD1. V shed 4 bases, J shed 0 bases, and the junction held 11 bases outside the gene matches. This CDR3 comprises 19 residues. CDR1 is SGHRS, CDR2 YFSETQ, per germline. The CDR3 here is CASSVEPGQGISGANVLTF. The DNA of the CDR3 is TGCGCCAGCAGCGTAGAACCGGGACAGGGAATCTCTGGGGCCAACGTCCTGACTTTC.

This chain joins TRBV7-3 and TRBJ2-1; the D gene is possibly TRBD2 (6 bases). This CDR3 spans 17 amino acids. V lost 5 bases to trimming and J lost 0 bases, with 17 bases between them. Germline V gene sequence: CDR1 SGHTA, CDR2 FQGTGA. In DNA, the CDR3 is TGTGCCAGCAGCCGGCAAGGAGCGGGTTTCTCCTACAATGAGCAGTTCTTC. This codes for CASSRQGAGFSYNEQFF.

The V call is TRBV19, the J call TRBJ1-4; 8 bases line up with TRBD1. V dropped 1 base and J dropped 0; count of bases not matched to a gene: 10. Germline values: CDR1 LNHDA, CDR2 SQIVND (reference sequence). CDR3 size: 19 residues. CDR3 in amino acids: CASSIGGTGLRATNEKLFF. The CDR3 nucleotides read TGTGCCAGTAGTATAGGAGGGACAGGATTACGAGCAACTAATGAAAAACTGTTTTTT.

This clone was observed once. V and J are TRBV27 and TRBJ1-2; D is perhaps TRBD1 (5 bases). Trimming took off 6 bases at V and 4 bases at J, with 21 bases between the two ends. This CDR3 contains 16 residues. Looked up from germline, CDR1 is MNHEY and CDR2 is SMNVEV (reference sequence). The CDR3 loop is CASSTRGSLTPYGYTF. Here the CDR3 DNA reads TGTGCCAGCAGCACTCGGGGCAGCCTGACTCCCTATGGCTACACCTTC.

The V and J genes are TRBV4-1 and TRBJ1-3; D may be TRBD1 (5 bases). This CDR3 region has 17 residues. Per the germline V gene, CDR1 is MGHRA and CDR2 is YSYEKL. V lost 0 bases and J 4 bases, leaving 16 bases between the germline ends. CDR3 DNA: TGCGCCAGCAGCCAAGATATCGGCAGGGTGGAAGGAAACACCATATATTTT. Amino acids: CASSQDIGRVEGNTIYF.

In DNA form, the CDR3 reads TGCGCCAGCAGCCCACGGGCTGGGTCTGGCTACACCTTC. Protein: CASSPRAGSGYTF. This rearrangement joins TRBV5-1 to TRBJ1-2; D unresolved. V lost 4 bases, J lost 7 bases, and 14 bases lay in between. This CDR3 is 13 amino acids long. CDR1 and CDR2 (germline): SGHRS, YFSETQ.

The J gene is TRBJ2-7, the V gene TRBV30, with 8 bases identical to TRBD1. Trimming removed 1 base from V and 4 bases from J; junction bases left unmatched: 0. The CDR3 sequence is 12 residues long. The germline gives CDR1 GTSNPN, CDR2 SVGIG (reference sequence). Here the CDR3 reads CAWSGQGYEQYF. The CDR3 DNA reads TGTGCCTGGAGTGGACAGGGGTACGAGCAGTACTTC.

This clone was seen only once. The chain uses TRBV28 and TRBJ2-1; D is unclear. The CDR3 covers 15 residues. Trimming took off 6 bases at V and 5 bases at J, with 17 bases between the two ends. From germline, CDR1 is MDHEN and CDR2 SYDVKM. The CDR3 coding sequence is TGTGCCAGCAGGTCTGCGAGCGCTAACGACAATGAGCAGTTCTTC. Its translation is CASRSASANDNEQFF.

This sequence joins TRBV5-1 and TRBJ2-1; 13 bases align to TRBD2. The CDR3 is 15 amino acids. The germline V gene encodes CDR1 SGHRS and CDR2 YFSETQ. Trimming cost V 4 bases and J 8 bases; bases outside gene matches: 6. The CDR3 protein is CASSPGTSGIHEQFF. The CDR3 DNA reads as TGCGCCAGCAGCCCCGGGACTAGCGGGATCCATGAGCAGTTCTTC.

V and J are TRBV19 and TRBJ2-3; 11 bases match TRBD2. The trim removed 3 bases at V and 6 bases at J, leaving 2 bases unmatched. This CDR3 has 14 residues. Germline V gives CDR1 LNHDA, CDR2 SQIVND (reference sequence). The DNA for the CDR3 is TGTGCCAGTAGTATCCCTAGCGGGGGGGATACGCAGTATTTT. It translates to CASSIPSGGDTQYF. Variable domain in full (rest from reference TRBV19 and TRBJ2-3): DGGITQSPKYLFRKEGQNVTLSCEQNLNHDAMYWYRQDPGQGLRLIYYSQIVNDFQKGDIAEGYSVSREKKESFPLTVTSAQKNPTAFYLCASSIPSGGDTQYFGPGTRLTVL.

The chain recombines TRBV30 with TRBJ1-3; possibly TRBD1 for D (5 bases). Germline V CDR1 and CDR2: GTSNPN, SVGIG (reference sequence). Trimming took off 3 bases at V and 0 bases at J, with 9 bases between the two ends. The CDR3 loop spans 14 amino acids. The chain's CDR3 is CAWRGGISGNTIYF. DNA for the CDR3: TGTGCCTGGAGGGGGGGAATCTCTGGAAACACCATATATTTT.

The chain uses TRBV18 and TRBJ2-1; 11 nucleotides align to TRBD2. Trimming removed 0 bases from V and 7 bases from J; junction bases left unmatched: 5. The germline gives CDR1 KGHSH, CDR2 LQKENI. This CDR3 comprises 16 residues. The CDR3 nucleotides are TGTGCCAGCTCACCACCTAGCGGGAGGGCCTTGAATGAGCAGTTCTTC. Translating gives CASSPPSGRALNEQFF.

The chain is built from TRBV9 and TRBJ2-7; 8 bases fit TRBD1. Germline CDR1 SGDLS, CDR2 YYNGEE. The trim removed 4 bases at V and 0 bases at J, leaving 3 bases unmatched. The CDR3 length is 14 residues. The CDR3 sequence: CASSPQGGSYEQYF. The CDR3 nucleotides read TGTGCCAGCAGCCCACAGGGGGGCTCCTACGAGCAGTACTTC.

CDR3 protein: CASRQTGATEKLFF. The CDR3 DNA reads as TGTGCCAGTAGACAGACAGGCGCTACAGAAAAACTGTTTTTT. The chain employs TRBV19 and TRBJ1-4, with D perhaps matching TRBD1 (6 bases). This CDR3 has 14 amino acids. The V gene lost 6 bases and the J gene lost 8 bases, with 16 bases spanning the gap. Germline V gene sequence: CDR1 LNHDA, CDR2 SQIVND (reference sequence).

This clone has a single count. The CDR3 loop is CASSLRTWDYEQYF. The DNA for the CDR3 is TGTGCCAGCAGCTTACGGACGTGGGACTACGAGCAGTACTTC. The chain joins TRBV7-6 to TRBJ2-7; D gene unclear. The CDR3 has 14 residues. Between the trimmed V and J ends, which lost 2 bases and 3 bases, there was a span of 11 bases. Per the germline V gene, CDR1 is SGHVS and CDR2 is FNYEAQ.

This sequence joins TRBV6-6 and TRBJ1-5; D perhaps matches TRBD1 (6 bases). This CDR3 contains 15 residues. V was trimmed by 6 bases and J by 2 bases, leaving 14 bases between them. Germline V gives CDR1 MNHNY, CDR2 SVGAGI (reference sequence). DNA for the CDR3: TGTGCCAGCAGCTACAGGGATTTGCGCAATCAGCCCCAGCATTTT. Encoded protein: CASSYRDLRNQPQHF.

V gene TRBV10-3 combines with J gene TRBJ1-1; TRBD1 is a possible D gene (5 bases). CDR1 ENHRY and CDR2 SYGVKD come from the germline V gene. Between the trimmed V and J ends, which lost 5 bases and 4 bases, there was a span of 14 bases. This CDR3 has 14 amino acids. CDR3: CAISRQNGPTEAFF. DNA of the CDR3: TGTGCCATCAGTCGACAGAACGGACCCACTGAAGCTTTCTTT.

In its sample, this clone was seen once. This chain links TRBV28 with TRBJ1-4, with D unresolved. The V gene's germline CDR1 is MDHEN and CDR2 SYDVKM. This CDR3 contains 11 residues. The V and J ends lost 7 bases and 8 bases respectively, with 8 bases between them. The CDR3: CASNSNEKLFF. CDR3 sequence (DNA): TGTGCCAGCAATTCAAACGAAAAACTGTTTTTT.

This clone was counted between two and nine times. The chain has TRBV7-2 and TRBJ2-5; tentatively, D is TRBD1 (6 bases). Germline CDR1 is SGHTA and CDR2 is FQGNSA. Deletions cut 3 bases from V and 4 bases from J, with 18 bases between. This CDR3 has 16 residues. CDR3 nucleotide sequence: TGTGCCAGCAGCTTCTCGTTTGGCAGGGGTGGAGAGACCCAGTACTTC. This translates into CASSFSFGRGGETQYF.

V and J are TRBV6-5 and TRBJ2-7; 9 bases line up with TRBD2. Germline CDR1 and CDR2: MNHEY and SVGAGI. V trimming: 5 bases; J trimming: 4 bases; junction bases outside the gene matches: 9. The CDR3 runs to 15 residues. CDR3 sequence: CASSSSGGPKYEQYF. The CDR3 DNA reads as TGTGCCAGCAGTAGTAGCGGGGGTCCCAAGTACGAGCAGTACTTC.

The chain uses TRBV29-1 and TRBJ1-2; D may be TRBD1 (6 bases). The CDR3 has 17 residues. Germline assignment: CDR1 SQVTM and CDR2 ANQGSEA. V lost 2 bases and J lost 4, with 23 bases in between. CDR3 amino acids: CSVEPTGKQRGVYGYTF. CDR3 nucleotides: TGCAGCGTTGAACCCACAGGGAAACAGAGAGGGGTCTATGGCTACACCTTC.

This chain uses TRBV9 with TRBJ1-1; 7 bases fit TRBD1. The germline gives CDR1 SGDLS, CDR2 YYNGEE. The V gene end was trimmed by 3 bases and the J gene end by 5 bases; junction bases not matched to a gene: 7. The CDR3 sequence is 14 residues long. CDR3 DNA: TGTGCCAGCAGCGGAAGACAGGGTGGGACTGAAGCTTTCTTT. It codes for CASSGRQGGTEAFF.

In the case of this clone: The same CDR3 also results from other DNA sequences found in this sample. The J gene is TRBJ2-3, the V gene TRBV27; the D gene is possibly TRBD2 (5 bases). This CDR3 is built from 15 residues. Trimming left V 6 bases short and J 1 base short, with 14 bases between. Germline V gives CDR1 MNHEY, CDR2 SMNVEV (reference sequence). This CDR3 reads CASSRTGLGTDTQYF. The CDR3 DNA follows: TGTGCCAGCAGCCGCACGGGGTTGGGCACAGATACGCAGTATTTT.